The sequence of this T cell receptor beta chain was determined in a study of PD-L1 blockade in urothelial cancer. CDR1 and CDR2 (germline): SGHTA, FQGTGA. The CDR3 loop spans 14 amino acids. The V and J ends lost 8 bases and 6 bases, in that order; junction bases with no gene match: 5. Documented time point: peripheral blood 6 weeks after treatment start. Clones were sequenced by immunoSEQ multiplex PCR, and TCRdb holds only the in-frame ones, with some missing. There are 25,000 to 35,000 clones in the sample; 79% occur only once, and around 3.4% lies in the top ten. Source: PBMCs, taken around atezolizumab (anti-PD-L1) treatment. The J gene is TRBJ2-7, the V gene TRBV7-3; the match to TRBD2 covers 15 bases. This receptor was obtained from a man between 65 and 79 years old with urothelial cancer. CDR3 amino acids: CASGTGLAGGEQYF. CDR3 sequence (DNA): TGTGCCAGCGGGACGGGACTAGCGGGAGGCGAGCAGTACTTC.